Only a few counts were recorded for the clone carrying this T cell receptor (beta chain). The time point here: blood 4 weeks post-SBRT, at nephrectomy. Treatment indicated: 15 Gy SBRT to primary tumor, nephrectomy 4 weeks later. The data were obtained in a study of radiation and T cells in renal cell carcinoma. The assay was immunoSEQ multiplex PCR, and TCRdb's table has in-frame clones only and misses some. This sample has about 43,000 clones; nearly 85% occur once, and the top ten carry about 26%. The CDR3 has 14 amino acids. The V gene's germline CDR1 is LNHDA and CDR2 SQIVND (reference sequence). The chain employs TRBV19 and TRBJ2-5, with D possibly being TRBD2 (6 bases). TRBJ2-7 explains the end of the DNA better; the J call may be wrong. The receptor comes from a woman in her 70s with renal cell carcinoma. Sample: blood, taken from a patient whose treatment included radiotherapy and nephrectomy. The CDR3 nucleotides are TGTGCCAGTAGTATTGGAGGGCGCCACTACGAGCAGTACTTC. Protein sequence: CASSIGGRHYEQYF.